The rows below give T cell receptor beta chains drawn from one sample of a study of spatial heterogeneity in lung cancer. TCRdb recomputed calls from the 5' RACE reads with MiXCR, one row per CDR3 protein. The sample has a few thousand distinct CDR3 sequences; over 7.5% are singletons. The source was lung tumor tissue, collected at surgery. The receptors come from a male donor with early-stage non-small cell lung cancer. The CDR3 runs from the conserved cysteine through the conserved F or W. The D gene is left open where the match is weak. Size is omitted from some rows. Given values are once, few, many or a class for expanded clones.

V,J,length,D,size,DNA,CDR3
TRBV7-2,TRBJ1-1,13,TRBD1,many,TGTGCCAGCAGCTCGGACAGGCGACGCGCAGCTTTCTTT,CASSSDRRRAAFF
TRBV29-1,TRBJ1-4,12,TRBD1,medium-sized,TGCAGCGTTGCGTACAGGGGGGAAAAACTGTTTTTT,CSVAYRGEKLFF
TRBV3-1,TRBJ1-1,14,NA,NA,TGTGCCAGCAGCCGCCCGGATCCCCACACTGAAGCTTTCTTT,CASSRPDPHTEAFF
TRBV30,TRBJ2-2,14,TRBD2,many,TGTGCCTGGAGTGCCGGGAGGTCCACCGGGGAGCTGTTTTTT,CAWSAGRSTGELFF
TRBV5-1,TRBJ2-7,14,TRBD2,many,TGCGCCAGCAGCTTGGAAGGACTAGAAGACGAGCAGTACTTC,CASSLEGLEDEQYF
TRBV7-2,TRBJ2-3,14,TRBD2,medium-sized,TGTGCCAGCAGCAGAGGACTAGCGGAAGATACGCAGTATTTT,CASSRGLAEDTQYF
TRBV7-2,TRBJ2-7,15,TRBD1,many,TGTGCCACCTTACCCGGGACAGGGGGCTTTGGTGAGCAGTACTTC,CATLPGTGGFGEQYF
TRBV7-2,TRBJ2-3,11,NA,many,TGTGCCAGCAGCTTAAAGAATACGCAGTATTTT,CASSLKNTQYF
TRBV7-9,TRBJ1-5,16,TRBD1,many,TGTGCCAGCAGCTCGGCGGGACAGGGACGCAATCAGCCCCAGCATTTT,CASSSAGQGRNQPQHF
TRBV7-8,TRBJ2-7,16,TRBD2,medium-sized,TGTGCCAGCAGCGGCCTCCTAGCGGGAGCCTCCTACGAGCAGTACTTC,CASSGLLAGASYEQYF
TRBV6-1,TRBJ2-7,13,NA,large,TGTGCCAGCAGGGGGGGATCCACCTACGAGCAGTACTTC,CASRGGSTYEQYF
TRBV12-3/TRBV12-4,TRBJ2-2,15,NA,medium-sized,TGTGCCAGCAGTCTCGGACATACTATCACCGGGGAGCTGTTTTTT,CASSLGHTITGELFF